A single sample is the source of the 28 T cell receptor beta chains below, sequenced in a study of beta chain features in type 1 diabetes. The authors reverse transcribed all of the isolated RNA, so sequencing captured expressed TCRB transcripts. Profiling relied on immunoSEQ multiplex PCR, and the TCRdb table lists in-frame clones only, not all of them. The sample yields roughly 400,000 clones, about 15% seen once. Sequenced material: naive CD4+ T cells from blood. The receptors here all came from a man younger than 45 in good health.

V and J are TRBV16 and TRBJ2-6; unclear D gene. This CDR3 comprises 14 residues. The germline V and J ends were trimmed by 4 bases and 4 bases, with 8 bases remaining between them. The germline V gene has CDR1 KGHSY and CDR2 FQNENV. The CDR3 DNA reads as TGTGCCAGCAGCCCTCCCTCCGGGGCCAACGTCCTGACTTTC. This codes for CASSPPSGANVLTF.

CDR3 amino acids: CASRPIVRDQDGYTF. The CDR3, as DNA: TGTGCCAGCAGACCGATCGTCAGGGATCAGGATGGCTACACCTTC. The chain carries TRBV27 and TRBJ1-2; D perhaps matches TRBD1 (5 bases). The CDR3 length is 15 residues. Trimming took off 6 bases at V and 6 bases at J, with 20 bases between the two ends. The germline gives CDR1 MNHEY, CDR2 SMNVEV (reference sequence).

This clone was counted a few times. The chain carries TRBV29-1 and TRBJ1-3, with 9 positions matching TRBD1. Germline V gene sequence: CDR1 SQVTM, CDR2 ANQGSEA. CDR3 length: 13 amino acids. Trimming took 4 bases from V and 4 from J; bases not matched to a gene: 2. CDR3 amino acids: CSVGGQGGNTIYF. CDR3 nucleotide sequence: TGCAGCGTTGGGGGACAGGGCGGAAACACCATATATTTT.

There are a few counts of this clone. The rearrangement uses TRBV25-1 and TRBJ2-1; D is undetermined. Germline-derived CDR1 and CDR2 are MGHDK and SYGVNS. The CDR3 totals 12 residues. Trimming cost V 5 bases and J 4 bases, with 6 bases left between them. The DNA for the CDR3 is TGTGCCAGCAGTAGCTTATACAATGAGCAGTTCTTC. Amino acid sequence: CASSSLYNEQFF.

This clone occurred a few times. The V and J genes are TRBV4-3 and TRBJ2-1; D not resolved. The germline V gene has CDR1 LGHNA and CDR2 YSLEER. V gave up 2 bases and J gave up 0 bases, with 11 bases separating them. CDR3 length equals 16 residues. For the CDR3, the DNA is TGCGCCAGCAGCCAATACACGACGGTCTCCTACAATGAGCAGTTCTTC. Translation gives CASSQYTTVSYNEQFF.

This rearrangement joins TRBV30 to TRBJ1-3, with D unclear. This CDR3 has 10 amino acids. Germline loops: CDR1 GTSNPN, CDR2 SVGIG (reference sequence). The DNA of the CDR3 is TGTGCGGTCTCTGGAAACACCATATATTTT. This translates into CAVSGNTIYF.

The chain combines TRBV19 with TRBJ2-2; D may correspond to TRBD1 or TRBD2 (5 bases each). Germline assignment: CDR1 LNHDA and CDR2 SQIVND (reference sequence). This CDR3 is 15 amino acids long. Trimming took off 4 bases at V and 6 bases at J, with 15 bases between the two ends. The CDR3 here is CASSSSGRGAGELFF. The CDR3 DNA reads TGTGCCAGTAGTAGTTCGGGACGCGGCGCCGGGGAGCTGTTTTTT.

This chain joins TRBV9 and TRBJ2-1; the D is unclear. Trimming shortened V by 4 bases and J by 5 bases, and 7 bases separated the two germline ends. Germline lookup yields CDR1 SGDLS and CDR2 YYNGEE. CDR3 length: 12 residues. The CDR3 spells CASSRADNEQFF. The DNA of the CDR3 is TGTGCCAGCAGCAGGGCGGACAATGAGCAGTTCTTC.

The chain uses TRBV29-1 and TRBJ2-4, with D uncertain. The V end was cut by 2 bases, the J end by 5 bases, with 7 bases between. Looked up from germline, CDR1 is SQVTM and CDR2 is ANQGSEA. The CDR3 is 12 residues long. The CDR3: CSVEMPENIQYF. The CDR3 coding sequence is TGCAGCGTTGAAATGCCAGAAAACATTCAGTACTTC.

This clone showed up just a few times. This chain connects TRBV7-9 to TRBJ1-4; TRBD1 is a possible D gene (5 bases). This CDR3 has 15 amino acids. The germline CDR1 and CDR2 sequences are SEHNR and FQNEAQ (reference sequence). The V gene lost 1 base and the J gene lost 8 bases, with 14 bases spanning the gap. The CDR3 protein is CASSLVDRLKEKLFF. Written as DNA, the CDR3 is TGTGCCAGCAGCTTAGTTGACAGACTAAAGGAAAAACTGTTTTTT.

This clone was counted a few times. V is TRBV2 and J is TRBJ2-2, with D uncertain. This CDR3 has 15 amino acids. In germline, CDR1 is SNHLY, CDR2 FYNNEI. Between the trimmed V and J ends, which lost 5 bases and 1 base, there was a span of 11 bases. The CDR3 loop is CASSRTVKNTGELFF. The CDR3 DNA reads TGTGCCAGCAGTCGTACGGTGAAGAACACCGGGGAGCTGTTTTTT. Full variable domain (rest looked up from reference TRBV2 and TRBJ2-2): EPEVTQTPSHQVTQMGQEVILRCVPISNHLYFYWYRQILGQKVEFLVSFYNNEISEKSEIFDDQFSVERPDGSNFTLKIRSTKLEDSAMYFCASSRTVKNTGELFFGEGSRLTVL.

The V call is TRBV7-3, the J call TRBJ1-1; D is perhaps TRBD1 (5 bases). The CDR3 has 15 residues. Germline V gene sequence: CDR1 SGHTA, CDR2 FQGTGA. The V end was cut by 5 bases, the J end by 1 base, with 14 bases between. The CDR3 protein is CASSPSGQTNTEAFF. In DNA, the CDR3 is TGTGCCAGCAGCCCTTCAGGGCAGACGAACACTGAAGCTTTCTTT.

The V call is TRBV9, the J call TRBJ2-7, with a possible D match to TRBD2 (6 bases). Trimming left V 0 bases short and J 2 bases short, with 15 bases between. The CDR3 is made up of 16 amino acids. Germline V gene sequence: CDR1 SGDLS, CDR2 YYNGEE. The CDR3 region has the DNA TGTGCCAGCAGCGTAGGCGGCGCGGGAACCCCCTACGAGCAGTACTTC. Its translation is CASSVGGAGTPYEQYF.

CDR3 protein: CASSVPTSGSTDTQYF. CDR3 in DNA: TGTGCCAGCAGCGTGCCTACTAGCGGGAGTACAGATACGCAGTATTTT. The chain uses TRBV5-4 and TRBJ2-3; 11 nucleotides agree with TRBD2. The V and J ends lost 4 bases and 3 bases, in that order; junction bases with no gene match: 7. CDR1 is SGHNT, CDR2 YYREEE, per germline (reference sequence). CDR3 length: 16 amino acids.

In DNA, the CDR3 is TGTGCCAGCAGCTCGGGACTAGCGGGAGGGGATGAGCAGTTCTTC. It is translated as CASSSGLAGGDEQFF. This rearrangement joins TRBV7-2 to TRBJ2-1; 16 positions agree with TRBD2. This CDR3 has 15 residues. Germline V gene sequence: CDR1 SGHTA, CDR2 FQGNSA. The V segment lost 4 bases and the J segment 8 bases; nucleotides outside the gene matches: 2.

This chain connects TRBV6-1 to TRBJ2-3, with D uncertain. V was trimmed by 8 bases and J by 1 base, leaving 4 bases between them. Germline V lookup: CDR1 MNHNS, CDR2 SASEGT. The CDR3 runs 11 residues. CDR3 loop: CASLGTDTQYF. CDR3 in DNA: TGTGCCAGCCTGGGCACAGATACGCAGTATTTT.

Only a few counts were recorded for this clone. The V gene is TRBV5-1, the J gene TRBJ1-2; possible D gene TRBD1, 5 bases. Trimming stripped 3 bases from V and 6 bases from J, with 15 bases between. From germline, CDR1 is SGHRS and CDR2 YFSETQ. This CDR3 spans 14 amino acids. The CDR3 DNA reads TGCGCCAGCAGCTCGATGGCAGGGAGCCATGGCTACACCTTC. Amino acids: CASSSMAGSHGYTF. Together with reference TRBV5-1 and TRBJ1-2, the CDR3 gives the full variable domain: KAGVTQTPRYLIKTRGQQVTLSCSPISGHRSVSWYQQTPGQGLQFLFEYFSETQRNKGNFPGRFSGRQFSNSRSEMNVSTLELGDSALYLCASSSMAGSHGYTFGSGTRLTVV.

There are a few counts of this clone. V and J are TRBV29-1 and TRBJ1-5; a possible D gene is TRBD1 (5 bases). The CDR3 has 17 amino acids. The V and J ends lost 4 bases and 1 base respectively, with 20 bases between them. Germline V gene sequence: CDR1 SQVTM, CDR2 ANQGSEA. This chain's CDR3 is CSVGGGLGEGSNQPQHF. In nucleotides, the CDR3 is TGCAGCGTTGGGGGCGGATTAGGTGAGGGGAGCAATCAGCCCCAGCATTTT.

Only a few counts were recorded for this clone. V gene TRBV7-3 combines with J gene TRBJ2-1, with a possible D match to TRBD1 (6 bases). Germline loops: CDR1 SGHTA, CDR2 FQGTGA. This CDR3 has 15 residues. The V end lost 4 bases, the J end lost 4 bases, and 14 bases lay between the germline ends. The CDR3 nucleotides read TGTGCCAGCAGCTCAATGACAGGACTTTACAATGAGCAGTTCTTC. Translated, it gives CASSSMTGLYNEQFF.

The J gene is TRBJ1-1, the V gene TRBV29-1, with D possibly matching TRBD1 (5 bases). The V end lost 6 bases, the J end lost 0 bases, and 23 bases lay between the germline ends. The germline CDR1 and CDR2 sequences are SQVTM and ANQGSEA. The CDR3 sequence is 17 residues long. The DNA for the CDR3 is TGCAGCGTCGCCCTATTACCGGGACGGGAAATGAACACTGAAGCTTTCTTT. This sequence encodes CSVALLPGREMNTEAFF.

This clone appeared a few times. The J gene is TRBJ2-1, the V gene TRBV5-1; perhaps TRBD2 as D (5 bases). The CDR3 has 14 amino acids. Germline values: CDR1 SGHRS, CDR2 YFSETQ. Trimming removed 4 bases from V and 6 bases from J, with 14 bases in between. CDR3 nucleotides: TGCGCCAGCAGCCCCCGGGCGGGCGGCAATGAGCAGTTCTTC. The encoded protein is CASSPRAGGNEQFF. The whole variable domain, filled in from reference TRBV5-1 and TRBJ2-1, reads KAGVTQTPRYLIKTRGQQVTLSCSPISGHRSVSWYQQTPGQGLQFLFEYFSETQRNKGNFPGRFSGRQFSNSRSEMNVSTLELGDSALYLCASSPRAGGNEQFFGPGTRLTVL.

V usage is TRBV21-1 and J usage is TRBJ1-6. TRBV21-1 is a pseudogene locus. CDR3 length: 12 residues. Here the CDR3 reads CAQGGVDSPLHF. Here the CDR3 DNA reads TGTGCCCAAGGAGGGGTAGATTCACCCCTCCACTTT.

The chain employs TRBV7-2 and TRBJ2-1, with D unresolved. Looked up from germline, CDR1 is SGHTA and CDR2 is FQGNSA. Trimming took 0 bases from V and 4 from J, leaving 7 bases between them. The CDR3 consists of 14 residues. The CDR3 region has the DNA TGTGCCAGCAGCTTAGCCACCCAGTACAATGAGCAGTTCTTC. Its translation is CASSLATQYNEQFF.

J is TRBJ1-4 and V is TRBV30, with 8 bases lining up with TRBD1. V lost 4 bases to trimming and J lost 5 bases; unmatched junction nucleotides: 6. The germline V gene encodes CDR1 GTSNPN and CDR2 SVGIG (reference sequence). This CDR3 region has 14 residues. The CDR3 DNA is TGTGCCTGGACGCGACAGGGGTGGAATGAAAAACTGTTTTTT. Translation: CAWTRQGWNEKLFF.

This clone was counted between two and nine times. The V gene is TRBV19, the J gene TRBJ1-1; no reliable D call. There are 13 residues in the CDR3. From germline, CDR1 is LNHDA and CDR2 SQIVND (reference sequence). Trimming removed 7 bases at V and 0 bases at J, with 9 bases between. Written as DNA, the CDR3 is TGTGCCAGTAAAGTTGACGTGAACACTGAAGCTTTCTTT. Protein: CASKVDVNTEAFF.

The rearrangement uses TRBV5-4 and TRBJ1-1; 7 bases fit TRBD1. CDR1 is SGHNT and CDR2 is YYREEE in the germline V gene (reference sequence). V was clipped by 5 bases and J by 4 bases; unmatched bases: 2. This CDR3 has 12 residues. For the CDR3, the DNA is TGTGCCAGCAGAAACAGGGGCACTGAAGCTTTCTTT. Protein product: CASRNRGTEAFF.

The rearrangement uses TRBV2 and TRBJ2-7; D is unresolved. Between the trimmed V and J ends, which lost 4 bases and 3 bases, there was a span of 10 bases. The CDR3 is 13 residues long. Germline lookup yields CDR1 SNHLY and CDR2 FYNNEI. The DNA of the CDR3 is TGTGCCAGCAGTGTAGGAGCTGGCTACGAGCAGTACGTC. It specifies CASSVGAGYEQYV.

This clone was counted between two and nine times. CDR3 sequence reads: CASSPQLGGVETFF. CDR3 DNA: TGCGCCAGCAGCCCCCAATTGGGCGGGGTCGAGACTTTCTTT. J is TRBJ1-1 and V is TRBV4-1, with D unclear. The germline V gene encodes CDR1 MGHRA and CDR2 YSYEKL. Trimming removed 4 bases from V and 12 bases from J, with 21 bases in between. The CDR3 length is 14 residues.